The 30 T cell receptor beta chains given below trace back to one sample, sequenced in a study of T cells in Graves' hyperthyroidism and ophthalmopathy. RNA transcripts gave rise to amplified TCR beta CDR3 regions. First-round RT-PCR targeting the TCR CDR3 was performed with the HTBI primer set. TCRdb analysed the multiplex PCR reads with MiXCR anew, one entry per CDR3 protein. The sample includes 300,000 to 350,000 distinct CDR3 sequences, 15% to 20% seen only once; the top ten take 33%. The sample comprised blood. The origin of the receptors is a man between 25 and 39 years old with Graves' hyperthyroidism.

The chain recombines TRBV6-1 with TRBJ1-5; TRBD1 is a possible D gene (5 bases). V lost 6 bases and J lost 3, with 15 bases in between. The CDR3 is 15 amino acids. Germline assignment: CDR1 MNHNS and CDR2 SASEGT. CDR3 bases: TGTGCCAGCAGCATATTAGACAGTATCAATCAGCCCCAGCATTTT. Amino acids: CASSILDSINQPQHF.

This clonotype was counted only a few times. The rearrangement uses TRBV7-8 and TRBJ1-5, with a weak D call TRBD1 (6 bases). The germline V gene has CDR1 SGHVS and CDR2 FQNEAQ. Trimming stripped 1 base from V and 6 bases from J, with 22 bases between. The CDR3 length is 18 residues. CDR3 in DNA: TGTGCCAGCAGCTTAGGATACAGGGACGGATTCGAGGGTCAGCCCCAGCATTTT. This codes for CASSLGYRDGFEGQPQHF.

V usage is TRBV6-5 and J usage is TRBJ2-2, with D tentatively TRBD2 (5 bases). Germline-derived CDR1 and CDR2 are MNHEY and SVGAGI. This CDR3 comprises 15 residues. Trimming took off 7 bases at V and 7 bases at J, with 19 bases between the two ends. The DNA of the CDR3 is TGTGCCAGCACTTCCACCCAGAGGGCAGGCGGGGAGCTGTTTTTT. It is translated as CASTSTQRAGGELFF.

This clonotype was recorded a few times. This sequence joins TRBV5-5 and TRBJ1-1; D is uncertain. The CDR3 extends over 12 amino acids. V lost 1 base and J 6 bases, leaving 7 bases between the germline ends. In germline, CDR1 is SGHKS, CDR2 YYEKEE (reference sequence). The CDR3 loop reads CASSLTGSEAFF. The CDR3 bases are TGTGCCAGCAGCTTGACGGGCTCTGAAGCTTTCTTT. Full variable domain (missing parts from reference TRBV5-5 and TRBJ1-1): DAGVTQSPTHLIKTRGQQVTLRCSPISGHKSVSWYQQVLGQGPQFIFQYYEKEERGRGNFPDRFSARQFPNYSSELNVNALLLGDSALYLCASSLTGSEAFFGQGTRLTVV.

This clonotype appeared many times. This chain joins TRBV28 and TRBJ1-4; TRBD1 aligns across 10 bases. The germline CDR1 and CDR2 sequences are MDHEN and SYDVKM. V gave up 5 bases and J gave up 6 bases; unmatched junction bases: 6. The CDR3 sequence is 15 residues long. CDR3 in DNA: TGTGCCAGCAGTCCAGGGGGACAGGGGCATGAAAAACTGTTTTTT. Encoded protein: CASSPGGQGHEKLFF.

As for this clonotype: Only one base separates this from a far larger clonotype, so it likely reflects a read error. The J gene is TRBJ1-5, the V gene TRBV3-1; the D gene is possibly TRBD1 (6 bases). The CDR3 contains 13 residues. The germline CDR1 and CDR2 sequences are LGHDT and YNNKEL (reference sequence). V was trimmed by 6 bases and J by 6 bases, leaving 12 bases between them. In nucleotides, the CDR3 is TGTGCCAGCAGTCCGACAGGCAGTCAGCCCCAGCATTTT. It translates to CASSPTGSQPQHF.

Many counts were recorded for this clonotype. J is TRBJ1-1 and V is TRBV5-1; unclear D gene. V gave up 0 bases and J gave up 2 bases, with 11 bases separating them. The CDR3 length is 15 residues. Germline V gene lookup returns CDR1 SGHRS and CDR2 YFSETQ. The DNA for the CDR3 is TGCGCCAGCAGCTTGGAAGACCCAGACAACACTGAAGCTTTCTTT. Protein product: CASSLEDPDNTEAFF. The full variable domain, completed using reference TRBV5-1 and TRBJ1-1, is KAGVTQTPRYLIKTRGQQVTLSCSPISGHRSVSWYQQTPGQGLQFLFEYFSETQRNKGNFPGRFSGRQFSNSRSEMNVSTLELGDSALYLCASSLEDPDNTEAFFGQGTRLTVV.

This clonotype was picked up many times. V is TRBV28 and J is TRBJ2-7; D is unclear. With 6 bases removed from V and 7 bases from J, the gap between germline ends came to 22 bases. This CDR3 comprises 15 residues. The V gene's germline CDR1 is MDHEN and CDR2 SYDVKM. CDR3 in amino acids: CASSLGFPWGGEQYF. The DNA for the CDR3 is TGTGCCAGCAGCTTAGGTTTTCCCTGGGGTGGGGAGCAGTACTTC.

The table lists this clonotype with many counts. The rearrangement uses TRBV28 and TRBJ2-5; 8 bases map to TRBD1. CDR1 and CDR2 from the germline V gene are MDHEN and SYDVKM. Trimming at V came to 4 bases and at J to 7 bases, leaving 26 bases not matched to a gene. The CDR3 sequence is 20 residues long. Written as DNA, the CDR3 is TGTGCCAGCAGTTATACCGAAGTCGGACAGGGCCGAGGTGGAGGACGGACCCAGTACTTC. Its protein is CASSYTEVGQGRGGGRTQYF.

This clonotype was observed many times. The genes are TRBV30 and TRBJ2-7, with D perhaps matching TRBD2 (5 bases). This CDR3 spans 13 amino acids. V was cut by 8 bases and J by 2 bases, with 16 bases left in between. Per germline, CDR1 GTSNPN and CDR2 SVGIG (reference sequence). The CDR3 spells CAGTREMAYEQYF. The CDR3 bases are TGTGCCGGTACTAGAGAGATGGCCTACGAGCAGTACTTC.

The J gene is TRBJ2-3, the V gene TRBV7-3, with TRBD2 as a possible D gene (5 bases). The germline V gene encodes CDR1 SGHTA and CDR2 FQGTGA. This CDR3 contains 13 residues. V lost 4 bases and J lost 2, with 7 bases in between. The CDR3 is CASSYGNTDTQYF. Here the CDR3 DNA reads TGTGCCAGCAGCTACGGGAACACAGATACGCAGTATTTT.

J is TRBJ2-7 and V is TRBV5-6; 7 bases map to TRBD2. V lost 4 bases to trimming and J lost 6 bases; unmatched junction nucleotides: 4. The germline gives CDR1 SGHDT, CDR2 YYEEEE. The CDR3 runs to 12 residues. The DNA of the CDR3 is TGTGCCAGCAGCCTTACTAGCGTCGAGCAGTACTTC. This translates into CASSLTSVEQYF. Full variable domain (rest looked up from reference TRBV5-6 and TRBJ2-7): DAGVTQSPTHLIKTRGQQVTLRCSPKSGHDTVSWYQQALGQGPQFIFQYYEEEERQRGNFPDRFSGHQFPNYSSELNVNALLLGDSALYLCASSLTSVEQYFGPGTRLTVT.

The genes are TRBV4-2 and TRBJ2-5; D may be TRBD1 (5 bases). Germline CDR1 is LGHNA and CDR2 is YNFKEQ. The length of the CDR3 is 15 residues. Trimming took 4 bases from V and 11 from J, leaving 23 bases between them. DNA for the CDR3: TGTGCCAGCAGCCCCCGTCCGGGCAGGGTGGTTCAACAGTACTTC. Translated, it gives CASSPRPGRVVQQYF.

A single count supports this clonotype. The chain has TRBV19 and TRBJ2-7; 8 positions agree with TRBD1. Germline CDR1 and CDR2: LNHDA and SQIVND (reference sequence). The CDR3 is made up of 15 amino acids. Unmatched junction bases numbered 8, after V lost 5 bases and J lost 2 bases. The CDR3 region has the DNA TGTGCCAGTAGTTCTTCCACGGGACAGGCCTACGAGCAGTACTTC. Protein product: CASSSSTGQAYEQYF.

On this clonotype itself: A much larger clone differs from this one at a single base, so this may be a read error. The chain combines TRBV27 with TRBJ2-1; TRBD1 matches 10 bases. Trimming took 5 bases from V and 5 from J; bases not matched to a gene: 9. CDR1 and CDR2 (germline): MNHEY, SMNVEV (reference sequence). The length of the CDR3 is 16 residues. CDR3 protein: CASSDTGTGVDNEQFF. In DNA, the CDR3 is TGTGCCAGCAGTGATACCGGGACAGGGGTAGACAATGAGCAGTTCTTC.

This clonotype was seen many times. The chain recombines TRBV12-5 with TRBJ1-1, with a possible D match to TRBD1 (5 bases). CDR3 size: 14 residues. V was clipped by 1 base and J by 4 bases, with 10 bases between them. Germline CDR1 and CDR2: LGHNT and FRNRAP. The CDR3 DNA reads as TGTGCTAGTGGTTTGGGCCTCAGGGCCACTGAAGCTTTCTTT. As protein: CASGLGLRATEAFF.

The CDR3 loop is CASSVPPSGSRNEQFF. The CDR3 coding sequence is TGTGCCAGCAGTGTTCCCCCCAGCGGGAGTCGGAATGAGCAGTTCTTC. The V call is TRBV11-3, the J call TRBJ2-1; TRBD2 matches 8 bases. The CDR3 is 16 residues long. V lost 6 bases, J lost 7 bases, and 14 bases stayed unmatched. Germline V CDR1 and CDR2: SGHNT, YENEEA.

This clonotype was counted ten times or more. The CDR3 nucleotides are TGCAGCCTGGGGGCGCACTCCTACGAGCAGTACTTC. Its protein product is CSLGAHSYEQYF. The chain employs TRBV20-1 and TRBJ2-7; tentatively, D is TRBD1 (6 bases). This CDR3 spans 12 amino acids. Germline-derived CDR1 and CDR2 are DFQATT and SNEGSKA (reference sequence).

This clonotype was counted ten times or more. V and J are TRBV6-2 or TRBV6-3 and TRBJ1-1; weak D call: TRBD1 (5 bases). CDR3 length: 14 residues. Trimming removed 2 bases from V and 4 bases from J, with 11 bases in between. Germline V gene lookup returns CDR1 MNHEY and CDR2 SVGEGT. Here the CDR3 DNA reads TGTGCCAGCAGTTACCTTTTTCAGGGCACTGAAGCTTTCTTT. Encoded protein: CASSYLFQGTEAFF.

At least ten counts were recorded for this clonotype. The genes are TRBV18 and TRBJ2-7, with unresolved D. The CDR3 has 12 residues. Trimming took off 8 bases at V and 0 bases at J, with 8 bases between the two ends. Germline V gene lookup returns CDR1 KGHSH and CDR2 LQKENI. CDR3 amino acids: CASSPSSYEQYF. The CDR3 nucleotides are TGTGCCAGCAGTCCGTCCTCCTACGAGCAGTACTTC.

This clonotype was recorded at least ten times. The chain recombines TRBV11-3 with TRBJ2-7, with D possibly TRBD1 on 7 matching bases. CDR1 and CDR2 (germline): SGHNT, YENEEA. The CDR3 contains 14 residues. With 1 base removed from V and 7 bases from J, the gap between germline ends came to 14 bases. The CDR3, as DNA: TGTGCCAGCAGCTTAGTAGGGGGCGGGACGGAGCAGTACTTC. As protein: CASSLVGGGTEQYF.

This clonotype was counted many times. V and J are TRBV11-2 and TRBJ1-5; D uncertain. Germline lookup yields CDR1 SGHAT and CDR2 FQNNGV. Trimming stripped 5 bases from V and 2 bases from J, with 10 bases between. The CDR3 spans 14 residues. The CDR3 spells CASSPLGGNQPQHF. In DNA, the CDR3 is TGTGCCAGCAGCCCCCTAGGAGGCAATCAGCCCCAGCATTTT.

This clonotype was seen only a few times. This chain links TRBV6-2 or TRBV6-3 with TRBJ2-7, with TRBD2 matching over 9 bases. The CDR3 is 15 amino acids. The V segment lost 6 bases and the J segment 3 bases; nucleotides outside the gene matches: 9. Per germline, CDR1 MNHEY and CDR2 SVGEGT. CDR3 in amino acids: CASSLTSGYHYEQYF. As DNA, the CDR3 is TGTGCCAGCAGCCTGACTAGCGGATACCACTACGAGCAGTACTTC.

CDR3 in DNA: TGCAGTATAAGGACCGGCGTACGCATTCAGTACTTC. It translates to CSIRTGVRIQYF. The chain uses TRBV20-1 and TRBJ2-4; D is ambiguous. Germline V CDR1 and CDR2: DFQATT, SNEGSKA (reference sequence). Trimming left V 8 bases short and J 9 bases short, with 17 bases between. This CDR3 comprises 12 residues.

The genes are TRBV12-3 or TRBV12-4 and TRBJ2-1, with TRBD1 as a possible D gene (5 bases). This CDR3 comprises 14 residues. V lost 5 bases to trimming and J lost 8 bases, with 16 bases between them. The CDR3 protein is CASSEVEGADEQFF. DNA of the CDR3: TGTGCCAGCAGTGAAGTGGAAGGGGCAGATGAGCAGTTCTTC.

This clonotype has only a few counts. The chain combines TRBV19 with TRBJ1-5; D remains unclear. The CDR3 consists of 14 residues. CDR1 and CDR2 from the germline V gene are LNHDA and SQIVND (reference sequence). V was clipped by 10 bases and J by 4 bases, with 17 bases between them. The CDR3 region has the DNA TGTGCCACCGAATCCCGGGAGTGGAATCAGCCCCAGCATTTT. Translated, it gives CATESREWNQPQHF.

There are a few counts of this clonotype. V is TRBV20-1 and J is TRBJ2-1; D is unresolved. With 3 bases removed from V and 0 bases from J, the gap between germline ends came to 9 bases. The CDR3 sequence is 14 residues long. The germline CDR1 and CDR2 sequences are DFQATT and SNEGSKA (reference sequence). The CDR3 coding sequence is TGCAGTGCTAGGTGGGATAGCTCCTACAATGAGCAGTTCTTC. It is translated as CSARWDSSYNEQFF.

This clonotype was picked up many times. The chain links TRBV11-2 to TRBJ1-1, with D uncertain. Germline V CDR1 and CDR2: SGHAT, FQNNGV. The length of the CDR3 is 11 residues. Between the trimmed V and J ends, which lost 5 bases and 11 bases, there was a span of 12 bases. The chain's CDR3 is CASSPMVWAFF. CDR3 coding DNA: TGTGCCAGCAGCCCCATGGTGTGGGCTTTCTTT.

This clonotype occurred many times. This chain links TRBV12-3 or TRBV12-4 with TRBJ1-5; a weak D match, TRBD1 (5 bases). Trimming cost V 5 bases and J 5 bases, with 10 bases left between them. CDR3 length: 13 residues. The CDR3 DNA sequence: TGTGCCAGCAGTATCTCACAGGATCAGCCCCAGCATTTT. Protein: CASSISQDQPQHF.

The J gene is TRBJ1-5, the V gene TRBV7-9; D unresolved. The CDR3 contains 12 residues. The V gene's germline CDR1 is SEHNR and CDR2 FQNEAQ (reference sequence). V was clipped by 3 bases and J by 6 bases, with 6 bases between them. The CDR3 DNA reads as TGTGCCAGCAGCTTGATGAGTCAGCCCCAGCATTTT. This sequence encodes CASSLMSQPQHF.